This is a list of T cell receptor beta chains from one sample in a study of shared clonotypes between healthy human individuals. The method was immunoSEQ multiplex PCR; TCRdb's version includes in-frame clones alone and lacks a portion of them. The sample lists around 2.5 million clones, roughly 93% occurring once. Specimen: naive CD4+ T cells from PBMCs. The receptors shown here come from a man aged 18-30 years in good health. Some clones in this sample may be carry-over from other donors' samples. Each CDR3 is given without its conserved first and last residue. Each record gives: V gene, CDR3 length, CDR3 protein.

V gene: TRBV30
CDR3 length: 11
CDR3 protein: AWSVGGNQPQH

V gene: TRBV6-1
CDR3 length: 12
CDR3 protein: ASSLGDRVETQY

V gene: TRBV9
CDR3 length: 13
CDR3 protein: ASSAGLAASLEQY

V gene: TRBV15
CDR3 length: 13
CDR3 protein: ATSRGGSGTDTQY

V gene: TRBV5-1
CDR3 length: 12
CDR3 protein: ASRENANTGELF

V gene: TRBV6-4
CDR3 length: 13
CDR3 protein: ASSAPLAGTDTQY

V gene: TRBV15
CDR3 length: 12
CDR3 protein: ATSRGGLSHEQY

V gene: TRBV4-1
CDR3 length: 13
CDR3 protein: ASSLSPGGQYKRF

V gene: TRBV6-5
CDR3 length: 10
CDR3 protein: ASSPRGGEQY

V gene: TRBV5-1
CDR3 length: 14
CDR3 protein: ASSLSARSNTGELF

V gene: TRBV11-3
CDR3 length: 11
CDR3 protein: ASSVFLYNEQF

V gene: TRBV29-1
CDR3 length: 14
CDR3 protein: SVGQRLNWVDTEAF

V gene: TRBV9
CDR3 length: 13
CDR3 protein: ASSVDRGGGNTIY

V gene: TRBV9
CDR3 length: 14
CDR3 protein: ASSVVVQRGMYEQY

V gene: TRBV5-6
CDR3 length: 11
CDR3 protein: ASSRREPFGYT

V gene: TRBV30
CDR3 length: 13
CDR3 protein: AWTGSVGTGNTIY

V gene: TRBV7-9
CDR3 length: 15
CDR3 protein: ASSFWTSGSMSYEQY

V gene: TRBV18
CDR3 length: 14
CDR3 protein: ASSPTTGGGRTEAF

V gene: TRBV28
CDR3 length: 10
CDR3 protein: ASGAYTDTQY

V gene: TRBV10-3
CDR3 length: 16
CDR3 protein: AISESPPDREKREKLF

V gene: TRBV7-2
CDR3 length: 10
CDR3 protein: ASSSPYNEQF